Listed below are T cell receptor beta chains from one sample, sequenced in a study of identifying expanded T cells in peripheral blood. Sequencing used immunoSEQ multiplex PCR; TCRdb keeps in-frame clones, though not all of them. The sample has 95,000 to 100,000 clones, approximately 88% seen once. Specimen: blood. These TCRs come from a person aged 18-69 years in good health. Each CDR3 is given with its conserved first and last residue. The D gene is left open where the match is weak. Clone sizes are given selectively: once, few, many, or a class where the clone is expanded.

j_call v_call d_call clone_size cdr3_aa cdr3_nt
TRBJ2-7 TRBV11-3 TRBD1 NA CASSSGTGNYEQYF TGTGCCAGCAGCTCAGGGACAGGGAACTACGAGCAGTACTTC
TRBJ1-1 TRBV11-2 NA NA CASSTGTRGTEAFF TGTGCCAGCAGCACCGGGACAAGAGGCACTGAAGCTTTCTTT
TRBJ2-7 TRBV28 TRBD2 NA CASSPLPGRGDSYEQYF TGTGCCAGCAGTCCCTTGCCCGGGAGGGGAGACTCCTACGAGCAGTACTTC
TRBJ2-5 TRBV9 TRBD2 NA CASSVGGLAGEQETQYF TGTGCCAGCAGCGTAGGGGGACTAGCGGGGGAACAAGAGACCCAGTACTTC
TRBJ1-1 TRBV2 NA NA CASIKEGWVNTEAFF TGTGCCAGCATCAAAGAGGGGTGGGTGAACACTGAAGCTTTCTTT
TRBJ2-3 TRBV7-2 TRBD2 once CASSLGLAGASTDTQYF TGTGCCAGCAGTCTAGGGCTAGCGGGGGCTAGCACAGATACGCAGTATTTT
TRBJ1-4 TRBV7-9 NA NA CASSSLAGLNEKLFF TGTGCCAGCAGCTCCCTGGCCGGCCTTAATGAAAAACTGTTTTTT
TRBJ1-1 TRBV7-8 NA NA CASSYAGVTEAFF TGTGCCAGCAGCTACGCGGGGGTCACTGAAGCTTTCTTT
TRBJ1-5 TRBV5-1 NA NA CASSLAPPGTGTNQPQHF TGCGCCAGCAGCTTGGCCCCTCCCGGGACCGGGACTAATCAGCCCCAGCATTTT
TRBJ2-3 TRBV28 NA NA CASSTLPGDTQYF TGTGCCAGCAGTACCCTACCGGGAGATACGCAGTATTTT
TRBJ2-7 TRBV4-3 TRBD1 NA CASSYSGTGSYEQYF TGCGCCAGCAGCTACTCGGGGACAGGGTCCTACGAGCAGTACTTC
TRBJ2-7 TRBV5-1 NA NA CASSERASYEQYF TGCGCCAGCAGCGAACGGGCCTCCTACGAGCAGTACTTC
TRBJ1-2 TRBV4-3 TRBD1 once CASSQNRGRGYTF TGCGCCAGCAGCCAAAACAGGGGTCGTGGCTACACCTTC
TRBJ1-2 TRBV5-4 NA NA CASSFSLRGHYGYTF TGTGCCAGCAGCTTCTCACTTCGGGGCCACTATGGCTACACCTTC
TRBJ2-5 TRBV7-9 NA NA CASSVAGHQGETQYF TGTGCCAGCAGCGTCGCCGGACACCAGGGGGAGACCCAGTACTTC
TRBJ2-4 TRBV29-1 TRBD2 NA CSVAGGVKNIQYF TGCAGCGTTGCTGGGGGGGTCAAAAACATTCAGTACTTC
TRBJ1-2 TRBV7-9 NA many CASSFAGGSYGYTF TGTGCCAGCAGCTTTGCCGGGGGCAGCTATGGCTACACCTTC
TRBJ1-5 TRBV27 NA NA CASSLQRQGNQPQHF TGTGCCAGCAGCTTGCAAAGACAGGGCAATCAGCCCCAGCATTTT
TRBJ1-1 TRBV7-8 NA NA CASSLDGHTTEAFF TGTGCCAGCAGCTTAGACGGCCACACCACTGAAGCTTTCTTT
TRBJ1-3 TRBV28 NA NA CASSFSRGLPGNTIYF TGTGCCAGCAGTTTCAGCAGGGGACTCCCTGGAAACACCATATATTTT
TRBJ2-3 TRBV5-1 TRBD2 NA CASSTSGGPRTDTQYF TGCGCCAGCAGCACTAGCGGGGGTCCCCGCACAGATACGCAGTATTTT
TRBJ2-2 TRBV5-6 TRBD1 once CASSLGTGRSGELFF TGTGCCAGCAGCTTGGGGACAGGGCGGTCCGGGGAGCTGTTTTTT
TRBJ1-6 TRBV6-5 NA NA CAAAPSGSVDSPLHF TGTGCCGCAGCACCCTCGGGCAGTGTTGATTCACCCCTCCACTTT
TRBJ2-7 TRBV7-2 NA NA CASSSSDGYEQYF TGTGCCAGCAGCTCCTCCGACGGCTACGAGCAGTACTTC
TRBJ2-7 TRBV7-9 NA NA CASSGVTYEQYF TGTGCCAGCAGCGGGGTAACCTACGAGCAGTACTTC
TRBJ2-2 TRBV7-2 NA NA CASSLALWGGPTGELFF TGTGCCAGCAGCTTAGCGCTGTGGGGGGGCCCCACCGGGGAGCTGTTTTTT
TRBJ1-3 TRBV5-4 NA NA CASSLAGGNTIYF TGTGCCAGCAGCTTGGCCGGAGGAAACACCATATATTTT
TRBJ1-5 TRBV19 NA NA CASSIDRGRGGNQPQHF TGTGCCAGTAGTATAGATCGGGGCCGAGGAGGCAATCAGCCCCAGCATTTT
TRBJ1-2 TRBV7-9 NA once CASSLISPPTF TGTGCCAGCAGCTTAATCTCTCCACCCACCTTC
TRBJ2-6 TRBV11-2 NA NA CASGSSGGTSGANVLTF TGTGCCAGCGGATCCTCCGGGGGTACCTCTGGGGCCAACGTCCTGACTTTC
TRBJ1-4 TRBV7-2 NA NA CASSSPSGGRTNEKLFF TGTGCCAGCAGCTCACCTTCGGGGGGCAGAACTAATGAAAAACTGTTTTTT
TRBJ1-6 TRBV19 NA NA CASSIFLSDSHSYNSPLHF TGTGCCAGTAGTATATTTCTCTCGGACAGCCACAGCTATAATTCACCCCTCCACTTT
TRBJ1-2 TRBV7-8 NA NA CASSLSIELYGYTF TGTGCCAGCAGCTTAAGTATAGAACTCTATGGCTACACCTTC
TRBJ2-7 TRBV7-2 NA NA CASRGSGAHYEQYF TGTGCCAGCAGGGGCTCCGGGGCGCATTACGAGCAGTACTTC
TRBJ2-1 TRBV7-8 NA NA CASSRESTYSYNEQFF TGTGCCAGCAGCCGTGAATCGACATACTCCTACAATGAGCAGTTCTTC
TRBJ1-3 TRBV7-6 NA NA CASELCTRSGIHESSGNTIYF TGTGCCAGCGAACTTTGTACACGGAGTGGAATCCACGAAAGCTCTGGAAACACCATATATTTT
TRBJ2-2 TRBV7-9 NA NA CASSLLRTSNTGELFF TGTGCCAGCAGCTTACTTCGGACGTCGAACACCGGGGAGCTGTTTTTT